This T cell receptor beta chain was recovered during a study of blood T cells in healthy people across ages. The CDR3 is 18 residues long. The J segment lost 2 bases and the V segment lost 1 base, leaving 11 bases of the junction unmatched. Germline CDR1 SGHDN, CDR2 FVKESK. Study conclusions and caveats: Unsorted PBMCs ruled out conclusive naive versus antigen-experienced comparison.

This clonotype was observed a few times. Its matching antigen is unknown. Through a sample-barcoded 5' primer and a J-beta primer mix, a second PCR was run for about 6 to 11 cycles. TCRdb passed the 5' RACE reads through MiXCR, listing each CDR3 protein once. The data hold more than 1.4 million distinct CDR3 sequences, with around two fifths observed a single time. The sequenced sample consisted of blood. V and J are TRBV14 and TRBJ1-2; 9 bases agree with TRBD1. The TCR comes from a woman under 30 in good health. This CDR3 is CASSQAGVQGAVNYGYTF. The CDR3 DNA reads TGTGCCAGCAGCCAAGCGGGGGTACAGGGGGCCGTCAACTATGGCTACACCTTC.